One and the same sample provided the 20 T cell receptor beta chains below, sequenced in a study of glioma-infiltrating T cells (dated by TCRdb to the mid-2010s). These reads were obtained on an Illumina MiSeq. The iRepertoire nested amplicon-rescue multiplex PCR (arm-PCR) platform was used to amplify TCR alpha and beta CDR3 regions from RNA. The public reads were run again by TCRdb, first through fastp at Q25 and then through MiXCR, and only productive beta chains were kept. CDR3 protein sequences are deduplicated, and each keeps its most common genes and DNA. This sample is represented by about 380,000 distinct CDR3 sequences; more than 35% of them were singletons. The ten largest clones take up about 12% of the sample. The source material was glioma tissue, nonneoplastic brain tissue, or PBMCs (not recorded which). Receptors were obtained from a human donor with low-grade glioma or glioblastoma, undergoing nonglioma brain surgery, or in good health (not recorded which).

The chain links TRBV4-2 to TRBJ1-1; TRBD1 might be the D (5 bases). V lost 5 bases and J 11 bases, leaving 18 bases between the germline ends. CDR3 size: 13 residues. Looked up from germline, CDR1 is LGHNA and CDR2 is YNFKEQ. The CDR3 sequence is CASSSFPGSDAFF. The CDR3 nucleotides are TGTGCCAGCAGCTCCTTTCCAGGGTCAGACGCTTTCTTT.

The chain is built from TRBV5-4 and TRBJ1-1, with 11 nucleotides matching TRBD1. CDR3 length: 14 residues. Germline V gene data show CDR1 as SGHNT and CDR2 as YYREEE (reference sequence). V lost 3 bases, J lost 13 bases, and 11 bases stayed unmatched. The CDR3 loop is CASSWGQGDTENFF. The CDR3 region has the DNA TGTGCCAGCAGCTGGGGACAGGGGGACACTGAAAATTTCTTT.

The chain has TRBV10-3 and TRBJ2-3; 10 nucleotides align to TRBD2. V gave up 6 bases and J gave up 5 bases; unmatched junction bases: 11. This CDR3 contains 16 residues. In germline, CDR1 is ENHRY, CDR2 SYGVKD. The CDR3 sequence: CAISLNLAGVGDTQYF. The CDR3 DNA reads TGTGCCATCAGCTTAAACCTAGCGGGAGTGGGAGATACGCAGTATTTT.

As concerns this clonotype: The junction and the germline gene differ at one end; a read error may be behind it. The chain is built from TRBV28 and TRBJ1-1; TRBD1 is a possible D gene (5 bases). The CDR3 totals 12 residues. In germline, CDR1 is MDHEN, CDR2 SYDVKM. The DNA for the CDR3 is TGTGCCAGCAGTTTAATAGCAGGGTCAGCTTTATTT. Its translation: CASSLIAGSALF.

The gene calls are TRBV4-1 and TRBJ2-5, with 9 bases that match TRBD2. V was clipped by 4 bases and J by 5 bases; unmatched bases: 5. This CDR3 has 14 amino acids. The germline CDR1 and CDR2 sequences are MGHRA and YSYEKL. The CDR3 spells CASSLIAGVETQYF. CDR3 DNA: TGCGCCAGCAGCCTTATAGCGGGAGTGGAGACCCAGTACTTC.

As regards this clonotype: Possible read error: a much larger clone is one base away. The CDR3 does not end in the conserved phenylalanine or tryptophan, so this is likely a read error. The V call is TRBV15, the J call TRBJ1-1; 9 bases line up with TRBD1. The junction had 6 bases not matched to a gene; V was cut back by 3 bases and J by 1 base. The CDR3 loop spans 16 amino acids. The germline V gene encodes CDR1 LNHNV and CDR2 YYDKDF (reference sequence). The CDR3 is CATSRGTGTGNTEAFS. The CDR3 DNA sequence: TGTGCCACCAGCAGGGGGACAGGGACCGGGAACACTGAAGCTTTCTCT.

This clonotype was seen only a few times. The genes are TRBV10-3 and TRBJ2-3; 14 bases are a match to TRBD2. The CDR3 sequence is 17 residues long. Germline trimming cut 5 bases from V and 0 bases from J; bases unmatched to any gene: 4. Germline CDR1 ENHRY, CDR2 SYGVKD. The CDR3 region is CAISTGLAGESTDTQYF. CDR3 in DNA: TGTGCCATCAGTACGGGACTAGCGGGAGAGAGCACAGATACGCAGTATTTT.

This clonotype was observed a few times. The V and J genes are TRBV27 and TRBJ2-5; the match to TRBD1 covers 9 bases. Germline V gene data show CDR1 as MNHEY and CDR2 as SMNVEV (reference sequence). Germline trimming cut 6 bases from V and 3 bases from J; bases unmatched to any gene: 8. There are 15 residues in the CDR3. CDR3 in DNA: TGTGCCAGCAGCCCCAACAGGGGGCGCGAAGAGACCCAGTACTTC. Protein sequence: CASSPNRGREETQYF.

The chain has TRBV7-9 and TRBJ1-1, with 9 nucleotides matching TRBD1. J gave up 6 bases and V 5 bases, and 10 bases lay outside the gene matches. The germline CDR1 and CDR2 sequences are SEHNR and FQNEAQ (reference sequence). This CDR3 is 15 amino acids long. This chain's CDR3 is CASSPLGQGTAEAFF. In DNA, the CDR3 is TGTGCCAGCAGCCCCCTTGGACAGGGGACGGCTGAAGCTTTCTTT.

J is TRBJ2-3 and V is TRBV10-3, with D maybe TRBD2 (6 bases). Germline CDR1 reads ENHRY; CDR2 reads SYGVKD. V lost 5 bases, J lost 9 bases, and 15 bases lay in between. The CDR3 has 13 amino acids. The CDR3 loop is CAISWDLDGTQYF. For the CDR3, the DNA is TGTGCCATCAGTTGGGACTTGGATGGGACGCAGTATTTT.

Concerning this clonotype itself: This sequence may be a read error, since a much larger clone differs from it by one base. The chain uses TRBV27 and TRBJ2-7; TRBD1 matches at 7 bases. The germline gives CDR1 MNHEY, CDR2 SMNVEV (reference sequence). This CDR3 has 16 amino acids. This chain's CDR3 is CASSTRQGLTSYERYF. The CDR3 DNA reads TGTGCCAGCAGTACTAGACAGGGATTAACCTCCTACGAGCGGTACTTC.

In DNA, the CDR3 is TGTGCCAGCAGCCCTCAGGGTACCCTTGAAAAACTGTTTTTT. Its protein product is CASSPQGTLEKLFF. The J gene is TRBJ1-4, the V gene TRBV12-3 or TRBV12-4; a possible D gene is TRBD1 (5 bases). Trimming removed 6 bases from V and 7 bases from J, with 15 bases in between. CDR3 length: 14 amino acids.

The V gene is TRBV2, the J gene TRBJ1-2, with 8 nucleotides matching TRBD1. Trimming removed 7 bases from V and 4 bases from J; junction bases left unmatched: 8. Germline loops: CDR1 SNHLY, CDR2 FYNNEI. This CDR3 is 14 amino acids long. This CDR3 is CASKRTGLGYGYTF. CDR3 nucleotides: TGTGCCAGCAAAAGGACAGGGTTGGGCTATGGCTACACCTTC.

The J gene is TRBJ2-3, the V gene TRBV4-1; 14 nucleotides agree with TRBD2. This CDR3 has 20 residues. The V segment lost 4 bases and the J segment 3 bases; nucleotides outside the gene matches: 15. Germline loops: CDR1 MGHRA, CDR2 YSYEKL. The CDR3 DNA reads as TGCGCCAGCAGCCGCACACCGGGACTAGCGGGAGTCTCGTGGACAGATACGCAGTATTTT. The encoded protein is CASSRTPGLAGVSWTDTQYF.

V usage is TRBV7-2 and J usage is TRBJ2-3, with TRBD1 identical over 8 bases. The CDR3 sequence is 17 residues long. V shed 10 bases, J shed 0 bases, and the junction held 15 bases outside the gene matches. The germline V gene encodes CDR1 SGHTA and CDR2 FQGNSA. This CDR3 is CAIASPPGTGSTDTQYF. CDR3 DNA sequence: TGTGCCATCGCTTCCCCCCCCGGGACAGGCAGCACAGATACGCAGTATTTT.

This clonotype was counted at least ten times. This chain uses TRBV28 with TRBJ2-3; the D gene is possibly TRBD1 (5 bases). The CDR3 consists of 12 residues. V was cut by 8 bases and J by 3 bases, with 9 bases left in between. Looked up from germline, CDR1 is MDHEN and CDR2 is SYDVKM. The CDR3 region is CASGAVTDTQYF. In nucleotides, the CDR3 is TGTGCCAGCGGGGCCGTAACAGATACGCAGTATTTT.

This clonotype was counted many times. The chain recombines TRBV20-1 with TRBJ1-1; D is uncertain. Germline V gene lookup returns CDR1 DFQATT and CDR2 SNEGSKA (reference sequence). With 2 bases removed from V and 1 base from J, the gap between germline ends came to 5 bases. CDR3 length: 12 residues. CDR3 loop: CSARRQNTEAFF. The CDR3 bases are TGCAGTGCTAGACGGCAGAACACTGAAGCTTTCTTT.

V is TRBV28 and J is TRBJ2-7, with D tentatively TRBD2 (6 bases). The CDR3 length is 16 residues. V was pared by 4 bases and J by 3 bases, with 19 bases between. Germline V lookup: CDR1 MDHEN, CDR2 SYDVKM. The CDR3 loop is CASSSPPGGSNYEQYF. The DNA of the CDR3 is TGTGCCAGCAGTTCGCCGCCCGGGGGTAGTAACTACGAGCAGTACTTC.

This clonotype showed up just a few times. The rearrangement uses TRBV10-3 and TRBJ1-2; TRBD1 matches 7 bases. CDR1 is ENHRY, CDR2 SYGVKD, per germline. V shed 4 bases and J 0 bases; nucleotides not matched to a gene: 5. This CDR3 is 15 amino acids long. CDR3 sequence reads: CAISGRDRANYGYTF. CDR3 nucleotides: TGTGCCATCAGTGGGCGGGACAGAGCTAACTATGGCTACACCTTC.

On this clonotype: The junction does not match germline at one end; this may be a read error. V gene TRBV7-7 combines with J gene TRBJ1-5; no definite D call. The CDR3 is 13 amino acids. Germline lookup yields CDR1 SSHAT and CDR2 FNYEAQ (reference sequence). DNA of the CDR3: TGTGCTAGCAGCTTTACAGCGGCCCCACCCCAGCATTTT. Amino acid sequence: CASSFTAAPPQHF.